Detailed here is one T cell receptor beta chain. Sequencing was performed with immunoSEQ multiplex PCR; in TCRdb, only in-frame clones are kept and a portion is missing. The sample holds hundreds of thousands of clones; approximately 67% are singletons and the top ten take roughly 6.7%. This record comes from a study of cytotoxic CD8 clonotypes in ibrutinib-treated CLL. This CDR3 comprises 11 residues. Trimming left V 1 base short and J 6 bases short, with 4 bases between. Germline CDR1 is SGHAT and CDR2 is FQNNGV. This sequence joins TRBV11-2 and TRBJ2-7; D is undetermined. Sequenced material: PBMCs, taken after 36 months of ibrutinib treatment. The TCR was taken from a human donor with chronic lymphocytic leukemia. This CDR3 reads CASSLVVEQYF. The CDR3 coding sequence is TGTGCCAGCAGCTTAGTGGTCGAGCAGTACTTC.